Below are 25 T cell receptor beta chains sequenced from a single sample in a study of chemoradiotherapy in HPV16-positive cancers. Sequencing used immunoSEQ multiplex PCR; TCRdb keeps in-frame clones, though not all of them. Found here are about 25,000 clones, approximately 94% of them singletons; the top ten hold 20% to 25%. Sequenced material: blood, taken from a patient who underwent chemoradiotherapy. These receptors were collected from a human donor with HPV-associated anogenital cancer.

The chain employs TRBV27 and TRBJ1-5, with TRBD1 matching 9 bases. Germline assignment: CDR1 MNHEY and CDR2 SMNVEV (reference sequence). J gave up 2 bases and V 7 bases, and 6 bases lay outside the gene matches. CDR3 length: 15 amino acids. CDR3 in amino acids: CASTPGQGRNQPQHF. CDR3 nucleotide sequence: TGTGCCAGCACCCCGGGACAGGGACGCAATCAGCCCCAGCATTTT.

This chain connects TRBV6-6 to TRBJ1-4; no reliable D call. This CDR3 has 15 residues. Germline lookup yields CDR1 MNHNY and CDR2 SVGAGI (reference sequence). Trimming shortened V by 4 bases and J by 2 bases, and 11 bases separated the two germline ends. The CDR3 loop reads CASSFYRSTNEKLFF. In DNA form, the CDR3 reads TGTGCCAGCAGTTTTTACAGATCGACTAATGAAAAACTGTTTTTT.

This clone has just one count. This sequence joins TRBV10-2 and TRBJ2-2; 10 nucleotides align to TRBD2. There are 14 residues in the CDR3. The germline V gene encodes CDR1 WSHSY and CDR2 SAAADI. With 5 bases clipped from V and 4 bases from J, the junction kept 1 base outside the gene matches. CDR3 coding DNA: TGCGCCAGCAGTAGCGGGAGGGGCACCGGGGAGCTGTTTTTT. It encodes CASSSGRGTGELFF.

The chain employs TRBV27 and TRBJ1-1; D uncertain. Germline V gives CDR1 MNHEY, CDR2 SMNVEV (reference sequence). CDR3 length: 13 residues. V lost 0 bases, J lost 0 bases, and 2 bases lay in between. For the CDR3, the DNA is TGTGCCAGCAGTTTATCGTTGAACACTGAAGCTTTCTTT. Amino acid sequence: CASSLSLNTEAFF.

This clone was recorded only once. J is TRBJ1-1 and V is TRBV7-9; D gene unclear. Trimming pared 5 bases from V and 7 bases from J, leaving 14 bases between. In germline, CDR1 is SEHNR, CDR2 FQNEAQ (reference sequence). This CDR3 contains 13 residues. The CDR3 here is CASSRIKGLEAFF. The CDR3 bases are TGTGCCAGCAGCCGAATTAAAGGGCTTGAAGCTTTCTTT.

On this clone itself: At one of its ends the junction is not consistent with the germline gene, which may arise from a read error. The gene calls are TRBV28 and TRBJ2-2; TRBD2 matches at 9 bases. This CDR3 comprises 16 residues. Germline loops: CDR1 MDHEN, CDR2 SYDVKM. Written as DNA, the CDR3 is TGTGCCAGCAGTCAGCCCGGACTAGCGAAGACCGGGGAGCTGTTTTTT. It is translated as CASSQPGLAKTGELFF.

The CDR3 region is CASSDGGWGTEAFF. The DNA of the CDR3 is TGTGCCAGCAGTGATGGGGGCTGGGGAACTGAAGCTTTCTTT. The rearrangement joins TRBV25-1 to TRBJ1-1; tentative D call: TRBD1 (6 bases). This CDR3 has 14 residues. The V gene lost 3 bases and the J gene lost 5 bases, with 13 bases spanning the gap. Germline V lookup: CDR1 MGHDK, CDR2 SYGVNS.

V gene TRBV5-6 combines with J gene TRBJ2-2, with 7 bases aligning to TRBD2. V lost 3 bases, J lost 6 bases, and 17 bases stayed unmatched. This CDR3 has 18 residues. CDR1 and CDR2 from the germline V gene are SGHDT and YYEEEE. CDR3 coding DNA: TGTGCCAGCAGCTCAGGTGATACGGGAGGCTACGGGGCCGGGGAGCTGTTTTTT. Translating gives CASSSGDTGGYGAGELFF.

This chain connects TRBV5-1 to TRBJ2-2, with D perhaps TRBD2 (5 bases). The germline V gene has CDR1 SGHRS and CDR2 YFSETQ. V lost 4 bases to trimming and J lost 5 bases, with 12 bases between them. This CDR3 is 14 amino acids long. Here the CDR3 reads CASSRLITTGELFF. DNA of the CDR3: TGCGCCAGCAGCAGACTAATTACGACCGGGGAGCTGTTTTTT.

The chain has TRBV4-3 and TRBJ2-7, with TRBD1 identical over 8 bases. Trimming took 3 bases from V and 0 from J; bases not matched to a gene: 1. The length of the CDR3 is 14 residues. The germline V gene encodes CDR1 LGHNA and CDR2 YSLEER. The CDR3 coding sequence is TGCGCCAGCAGCCAGGGACAGGCCTCCTACGAGCAGTACTTC. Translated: CASSQGQASYEQYF.

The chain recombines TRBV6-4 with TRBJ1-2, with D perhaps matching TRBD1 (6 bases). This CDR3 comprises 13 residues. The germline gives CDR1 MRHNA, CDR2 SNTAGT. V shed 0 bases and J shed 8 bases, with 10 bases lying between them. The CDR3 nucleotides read TGTGCCAGCAGTGACTCACAGGGTGGCGGCTACACCTTC. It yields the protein CASSDSQGGGYTF.

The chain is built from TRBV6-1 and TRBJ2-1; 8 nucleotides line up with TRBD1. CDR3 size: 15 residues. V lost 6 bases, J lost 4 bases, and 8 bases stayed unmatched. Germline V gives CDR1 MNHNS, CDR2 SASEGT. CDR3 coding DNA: TGTGCCAGCAGGACTGACAGGGGCGTTTACAATGAGCAGTTCTTC. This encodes CASRTDRGVYNEQFF.

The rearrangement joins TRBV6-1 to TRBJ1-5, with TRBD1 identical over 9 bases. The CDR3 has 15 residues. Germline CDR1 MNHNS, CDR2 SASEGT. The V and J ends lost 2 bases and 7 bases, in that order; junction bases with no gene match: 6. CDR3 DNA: TGTGCCAGCAGTGAACCGGGACAGGGTAGGCAGCCCCAGCATTTT. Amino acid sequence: CASSEPGQGRQPQHF.

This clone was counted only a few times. The CDR3 coding sequence is TGTGCCAGCAGTCCGCCGAATTCACCCCTCCACTTT. Protein: CASSPPNSPLHF. This chain links TRBV27 with TRBJ1-6; no clear D. The length of the CDR3 is 12 residues. CDR1 is MNHEY, CDR2 SMNVEV, per germline (reference sequence). V was clipped by 5 bases and J by 7 bases, with 6 bases between them.

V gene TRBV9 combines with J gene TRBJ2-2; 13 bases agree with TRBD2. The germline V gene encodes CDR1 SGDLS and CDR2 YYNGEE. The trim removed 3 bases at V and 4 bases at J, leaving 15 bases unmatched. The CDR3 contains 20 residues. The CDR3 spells CASSARGTSGETRITGELFF. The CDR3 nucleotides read TGTGCCAGCAGCGCCCGGGGGACTAGCGGGGAGACCCGTATCACCGGGGAGCTGTTTTTT. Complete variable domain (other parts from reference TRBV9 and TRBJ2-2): DSGVTQTPKHLITATGQRVTLRCSPRSGDLSVYWYQQSLDQGLQFLIQYYNGEERAKGNILERFSAQQFPDLHSELNLSSLELGDSALYFCASSARGTSGETRITGELFFGEGSRLTVL.

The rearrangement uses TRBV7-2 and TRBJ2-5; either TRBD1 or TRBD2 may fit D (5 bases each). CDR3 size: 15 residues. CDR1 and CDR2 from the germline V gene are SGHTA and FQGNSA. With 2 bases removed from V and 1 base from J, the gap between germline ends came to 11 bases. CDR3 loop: CASSLIRGLQETQYF. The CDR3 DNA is TGTGCCAGCAGCTTAATACGGGGCCTCCAAGAGACCCAGTACTTC.

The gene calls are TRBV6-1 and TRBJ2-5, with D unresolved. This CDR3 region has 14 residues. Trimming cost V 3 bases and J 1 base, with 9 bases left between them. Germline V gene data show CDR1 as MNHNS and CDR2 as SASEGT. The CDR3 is CASSDVSFQETQYF. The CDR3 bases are TGTGCCAGCAGTGATGTGTCTTTCCAAGAGACCCAGTACTTC.

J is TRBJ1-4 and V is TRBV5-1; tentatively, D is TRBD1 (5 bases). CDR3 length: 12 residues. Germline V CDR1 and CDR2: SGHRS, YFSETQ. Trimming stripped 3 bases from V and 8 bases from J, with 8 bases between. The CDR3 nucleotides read TGCGCCAGCAGCTCTGCAGGGGAAAAACTGTTTTTT. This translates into CASSSAGEKLFF.

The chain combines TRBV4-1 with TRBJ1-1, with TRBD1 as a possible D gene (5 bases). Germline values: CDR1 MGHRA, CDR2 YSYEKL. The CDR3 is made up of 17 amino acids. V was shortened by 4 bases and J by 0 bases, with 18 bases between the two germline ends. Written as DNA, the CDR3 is TGCGCCAGCAGCCGAGTAGCCCAGACAGTCCTGAACACTGAAGCTTTCTTT. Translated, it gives CASSRVAQTVLNTEAFF.

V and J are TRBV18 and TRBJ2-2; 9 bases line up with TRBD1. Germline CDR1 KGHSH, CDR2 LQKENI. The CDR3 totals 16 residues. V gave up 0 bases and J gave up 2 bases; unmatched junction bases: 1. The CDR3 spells CASSPPTGGNTGELFF. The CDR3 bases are TGTGCCAGCTCACCACCGACAGGGGGAAACACCGGGGAGCTGTTTTTT. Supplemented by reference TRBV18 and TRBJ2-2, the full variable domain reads NAGVMQNPRHLVRRRGQEARLRCSPMKGHSHVYWYRQLPEEGLKFMVYLQKENIIDESGMPKERFSAEFPKEGPSILRIQQVVRGDSAAYFCASSPPTGGNTGELFFGEGSRLTVL.

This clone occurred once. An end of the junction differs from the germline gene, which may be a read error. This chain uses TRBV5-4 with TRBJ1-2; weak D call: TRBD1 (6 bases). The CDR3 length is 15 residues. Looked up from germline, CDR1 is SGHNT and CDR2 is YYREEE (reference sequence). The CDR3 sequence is CASSQVEGGLYGYTF. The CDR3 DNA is TGCGCCAGCAGCCAAGTAGAGGGGGGACTCTATGGCTACACCTTC.

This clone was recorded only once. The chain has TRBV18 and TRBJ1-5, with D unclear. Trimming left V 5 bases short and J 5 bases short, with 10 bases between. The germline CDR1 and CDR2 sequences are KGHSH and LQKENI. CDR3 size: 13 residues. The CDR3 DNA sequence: TGTGCCAGCTCAACAAAGGCCGATCAGCCCCAGCATTTT. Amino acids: CASSTKADQPQHF. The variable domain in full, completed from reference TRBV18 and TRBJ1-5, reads NAGVMQNPRHLVRRRGQEARLRCSPMKGHSHVYWYRQLPEEGLKFMVYLQKENIIDESGMPKERFSAEFPKEGPSILRIQQVVRGDSAAYFCASSTKADQPQHFGDGTRLSIL.

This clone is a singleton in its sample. CDR3 loop: CASSLGQSTFSGNTIYF. DNA for the CDR3: TGCGCCAGCAGCTTGGGGCAGTCGACCTTCTCTGGAAACACCATATATTTT. The rearrangement uses TRBV5-1 and TRBJ1-3, with unresolved D. The V gene lost 0 bases and the J gene lost 0 bases, with 13 bases spanning the gap. The CDR3 runs 17 residues. Germline CDR1 SGHRS, CDR2 YFSETQ.

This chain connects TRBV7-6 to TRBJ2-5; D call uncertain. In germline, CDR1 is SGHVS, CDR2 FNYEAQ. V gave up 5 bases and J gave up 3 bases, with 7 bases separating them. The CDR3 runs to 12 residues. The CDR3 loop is CASSLEKETQYF. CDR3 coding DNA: TGTGCCAGCAGCCTGGAGAAAGAGACCCAGTACTTC.

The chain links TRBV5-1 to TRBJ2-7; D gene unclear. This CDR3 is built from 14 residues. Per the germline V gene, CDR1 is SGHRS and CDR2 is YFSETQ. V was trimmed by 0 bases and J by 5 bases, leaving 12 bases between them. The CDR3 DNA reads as TGCGCCAGCAGCTTGGCACCCCCGTTGGACGAGCAGTACTTC. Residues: CASSLAPPLDEQYF.